The clone carrying this T cell receptor (beta chain) was counted a few times. Method: immunoSEQ multiplex PCR; TCRdb's copy keeps in-frame clones and lacks some. Of around 19,000 clones listed, roughly 91% were seen once; the top ten hold around 9%. These data originate in a study of control samples from healthy donors and cancer patients. This TCR came from a woman aged 60 to 75 with head and neck cancer. The sample taken for sequencing was PBMCs.

Here the CDR3 reads CASSDLSGLWTEAFF. CDR3 DNA sequence: TGTGCCAGCAGTGATCTGTCCGGGCTTTGGACTGAAGCTTTCTTT. The chain joins TRBV6-1 to TRBJ1-1; D unresolved. The V and J ends lost 3 bases and 5 bases respectively, with 16 bases between them. The germline V gene encodes CDR1 MNHNS and CDR2 SASEGT. CDR3 length: 15 residues.